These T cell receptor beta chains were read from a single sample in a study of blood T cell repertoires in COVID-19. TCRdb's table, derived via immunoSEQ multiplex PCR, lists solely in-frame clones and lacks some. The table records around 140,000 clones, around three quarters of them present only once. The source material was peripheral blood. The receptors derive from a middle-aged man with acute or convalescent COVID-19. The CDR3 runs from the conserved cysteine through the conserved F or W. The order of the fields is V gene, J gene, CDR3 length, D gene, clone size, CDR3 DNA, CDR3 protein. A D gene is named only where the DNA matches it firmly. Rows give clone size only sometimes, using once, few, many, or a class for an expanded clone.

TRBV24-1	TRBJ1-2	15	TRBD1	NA	TGTGCCACCAGTGATTCCAGGGACAGGGGGCTTGGCTACACCTTC	CATSDSRDRGLGYTF
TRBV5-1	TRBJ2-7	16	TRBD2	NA	TGCGCCAGCACCGAACTAGCGGGGGTTCCATCCTACGAGCAGTACTTC	CASTELAGVPSYEQYF
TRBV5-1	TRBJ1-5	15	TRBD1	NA	TGCGCCAGCAGCATAACGGGACAGAACAATCAGCCCCAGCATTTT	CASSITGQNNQPQHF
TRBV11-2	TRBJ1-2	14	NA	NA	TGTGCCAGCAGCTCCCCACAGGTTGTGGGGGGCTACACCTTC	CASSSPQVVGGYTF
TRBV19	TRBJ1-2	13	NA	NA	TGTGCCAGTAGGTCGACAGGCAGCTATGGCTACACCTTC	CASRSTGSYGYTF
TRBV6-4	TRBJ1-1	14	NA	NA	TGTGCCAGCAGCGCCACGCCGGGGAACACTGAAGCTTTCTTT	CASSATPGNTEAFF
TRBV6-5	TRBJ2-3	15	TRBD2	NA	TGTGCCAGCAGAAGGTTAGCGGGGGTGGCAGATACGCAGTATTTT	CASRRLAGVADTQYF
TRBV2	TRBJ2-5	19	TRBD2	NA	TGTGCCAGCAGTGATTGGCGGGGAGCGGGGGGCCTCAGCCAAGAGACCCAGTACTTC	CASSDWRGAGGLSQETQYF
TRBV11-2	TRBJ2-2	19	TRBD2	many	TGTGCCAGCAGCTTAAAGGCCGCGGCGGGGGGGCCGAGTACCGGGGAGCTGTTTTTT	CASSLKAAAGGPSTGELFF
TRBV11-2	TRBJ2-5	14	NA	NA	TGTGCCAGCAGCTCCCCCAGGGGAGTGGAGACCCAGTACTTC	CASSSPRGVETQYF
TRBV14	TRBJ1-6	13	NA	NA	TGTGCCAGCAGCCAAGATCGGGATTCACCCCTCCACTTT	CASSQDRDSPLHF
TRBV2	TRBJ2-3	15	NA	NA	TGTGCCAGCAGTGATGGGAGACTTAGCACAGATACGCAGTATTTT	CASSDGRLSTDTQYF
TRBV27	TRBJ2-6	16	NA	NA	TGTGCCACCAGCCTAGACCCCTTGCGCGGGGCCAACGTCCTGACTTTC	CATSLDPLRGANVLTF
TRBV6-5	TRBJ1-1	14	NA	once	TGTGCCAGCAGGGGATGGGGGGGCGGCACTGAAGCTTTCTTT	CASRGWGGGTEAFF